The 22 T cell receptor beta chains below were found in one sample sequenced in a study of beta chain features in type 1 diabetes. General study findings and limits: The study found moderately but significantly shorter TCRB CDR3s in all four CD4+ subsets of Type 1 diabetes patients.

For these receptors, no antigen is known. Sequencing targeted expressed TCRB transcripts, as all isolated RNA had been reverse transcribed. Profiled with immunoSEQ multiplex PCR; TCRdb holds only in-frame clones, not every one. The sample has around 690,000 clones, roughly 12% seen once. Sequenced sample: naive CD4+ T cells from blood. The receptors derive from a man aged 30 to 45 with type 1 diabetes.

CDR3 sequence reads: CASSYDGSNTGELFF. CDR3 bases: TGTGCCAGCAGCTATGACGGATCGAACACCGGGGAGCTGTTTTTT. V usage is TRBV2 and J usage is TRBJ2-2; D remains ambiguous. Per the germline V gene, CDR1 is SNHLY and CDR2 is FYNNEI. The CDR3 has 15 residues. The V gene lost 6 bases and the J gene lost 0 bases, with 11 bases spanning the gap. Together with reference TRBV2 and TRBJ2-2, the CDR3 gives the full variable domain: EPEVTQTPSHQVTQMGQEVILRCVPISNHLYFYWYRQILGQKVEFLVSFYNNEISEKSEIFDDQFSVERPDGSNFTLKIRSTKLEDSAMYFCASSYDGSNTGELFFGEGSRLTVL.

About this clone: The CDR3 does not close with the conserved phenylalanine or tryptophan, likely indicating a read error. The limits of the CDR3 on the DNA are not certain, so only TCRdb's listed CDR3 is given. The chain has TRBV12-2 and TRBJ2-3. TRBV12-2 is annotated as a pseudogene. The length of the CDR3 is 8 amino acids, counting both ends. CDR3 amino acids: CASRRDQI.

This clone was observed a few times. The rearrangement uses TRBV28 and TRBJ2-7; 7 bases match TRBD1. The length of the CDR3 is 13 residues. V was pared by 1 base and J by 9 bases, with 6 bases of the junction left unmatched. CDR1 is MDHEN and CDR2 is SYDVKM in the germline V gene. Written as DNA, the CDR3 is TGTGCCAGCAGTTTATCGAGACAGGGAGTGCAGTACTTC. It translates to CASSLSRQGVQYF.

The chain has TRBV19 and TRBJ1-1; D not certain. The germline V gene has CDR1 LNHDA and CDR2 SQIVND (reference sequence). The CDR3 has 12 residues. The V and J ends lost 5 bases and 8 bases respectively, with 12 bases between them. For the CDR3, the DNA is TGTGCCAGTAGTCTTGACACTCCAGAAGCTTTCTTT. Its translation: CASSLDTPEAFF.

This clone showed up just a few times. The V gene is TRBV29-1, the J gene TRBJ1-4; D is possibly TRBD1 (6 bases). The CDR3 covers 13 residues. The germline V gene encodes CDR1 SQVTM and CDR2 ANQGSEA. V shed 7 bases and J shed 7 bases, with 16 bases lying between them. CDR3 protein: CSAGGGLGEKLFF. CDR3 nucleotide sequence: TGCAGCGCCGGAGGGGGTTTAGGTGAAAAACTGTTTTTT.

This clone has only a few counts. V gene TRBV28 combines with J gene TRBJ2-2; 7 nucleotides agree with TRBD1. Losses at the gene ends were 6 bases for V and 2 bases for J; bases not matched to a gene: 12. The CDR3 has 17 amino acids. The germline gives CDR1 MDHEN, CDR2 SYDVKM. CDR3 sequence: CASRSPTGQENTGELFF. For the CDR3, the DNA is TGTGCCAGCAGGTCCCCTACTGGACAGGAAAACACCGGGGAGCTGTTTTTT. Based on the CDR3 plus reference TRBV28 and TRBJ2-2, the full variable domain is DVKVTQSSRYLVKRTGEKVFLECVQDMDHENMFWYRQDPGLGLRLIYFSYDVKMKEKGDIPEGYSVSREKKERFSLILESASTNQTSMYLCASRSPTGQENTGELFFGEGSRLTVL.

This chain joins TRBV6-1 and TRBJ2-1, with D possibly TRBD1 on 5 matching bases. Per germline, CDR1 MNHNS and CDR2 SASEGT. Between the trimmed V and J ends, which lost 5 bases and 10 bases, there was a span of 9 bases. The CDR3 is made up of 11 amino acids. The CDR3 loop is CASSFDSEQFF. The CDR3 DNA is TGTGCCAGCAGTTTTGACAGCGAGCAGTTCTTC.

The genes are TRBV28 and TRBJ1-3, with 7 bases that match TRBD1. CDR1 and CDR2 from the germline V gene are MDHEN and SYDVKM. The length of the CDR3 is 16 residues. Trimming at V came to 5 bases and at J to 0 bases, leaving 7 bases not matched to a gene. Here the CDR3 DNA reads TGTGCCAGCAGTACTGGACAGGCTTACTCTGGAAACACCATATATTTT. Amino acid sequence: CASSTGQAYSGNTIYF.

The CDR3 spells CASSKGAEGINSPLHF. Here the CDR3 DNA reads TGTGCCAGCAGCAAAGGCGCGGAAGGGATTAATTCACCCCTCCACTTT. J is TRBJ1-6 and V is TRBV21-1. TRBV21-1 is an annotated pseudogene. The CDR3 loop spans 16 amino acids.

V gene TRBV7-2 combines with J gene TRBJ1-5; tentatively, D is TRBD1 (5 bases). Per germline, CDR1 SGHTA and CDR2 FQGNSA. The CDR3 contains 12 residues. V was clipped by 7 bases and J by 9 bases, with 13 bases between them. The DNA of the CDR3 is TGTGCCAGCACCTTCTCCGGGGGGCCCCAGCATTTT. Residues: CASTFSGGPQHF.

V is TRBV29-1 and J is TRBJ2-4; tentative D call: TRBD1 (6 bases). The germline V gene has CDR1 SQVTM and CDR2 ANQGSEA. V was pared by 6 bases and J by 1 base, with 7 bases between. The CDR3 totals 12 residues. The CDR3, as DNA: TGCAGCGTAAGGGGGGCCAAAAACATTCAGTACTTC. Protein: CSVRGAKNIQYF.

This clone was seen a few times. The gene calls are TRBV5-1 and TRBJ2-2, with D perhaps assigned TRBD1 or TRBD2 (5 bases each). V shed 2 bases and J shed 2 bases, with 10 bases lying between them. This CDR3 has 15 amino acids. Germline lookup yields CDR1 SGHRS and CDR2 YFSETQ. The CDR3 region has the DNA TGCGCCAGCAGCTTTGCCAGGGACAACACCGGGGAGCTGTTTTTT. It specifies CASSFARDNTGELFF.

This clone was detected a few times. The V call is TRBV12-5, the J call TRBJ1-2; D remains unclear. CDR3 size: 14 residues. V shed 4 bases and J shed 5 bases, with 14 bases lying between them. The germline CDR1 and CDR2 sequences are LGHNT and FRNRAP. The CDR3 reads CASGSLEGWYGYTF. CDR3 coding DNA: TGTGCTAGTGGTTCCCTTGAGGGTTGGTATGGCTACACCTTC.

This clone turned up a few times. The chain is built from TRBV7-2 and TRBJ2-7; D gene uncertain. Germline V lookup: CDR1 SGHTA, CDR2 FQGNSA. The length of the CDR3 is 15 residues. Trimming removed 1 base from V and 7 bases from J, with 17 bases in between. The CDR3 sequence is CASSLGSRLPREQYF. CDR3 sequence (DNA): TGTGCCAGCAGCTTAGGGAGTAGGCTTCCCCGGGAGCAGTACTTC.

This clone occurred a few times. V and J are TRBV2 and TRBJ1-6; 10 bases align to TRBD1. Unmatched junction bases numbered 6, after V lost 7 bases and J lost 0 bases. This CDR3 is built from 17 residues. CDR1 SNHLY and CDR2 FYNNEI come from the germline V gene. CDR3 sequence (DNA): TGTGCCAGCACCCAGGACAGGGGGAGCTCCTATAATTCACCCCTCCACTTT. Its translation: CASTQDRGSSYNSPLHF.

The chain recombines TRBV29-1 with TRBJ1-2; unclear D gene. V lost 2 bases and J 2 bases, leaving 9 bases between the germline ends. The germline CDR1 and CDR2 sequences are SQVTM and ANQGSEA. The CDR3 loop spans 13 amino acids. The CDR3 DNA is TGCAGCGTTGAAACAGATAGGAACTATGGCTACACCTTC. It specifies CSVETDRNYGYTF.

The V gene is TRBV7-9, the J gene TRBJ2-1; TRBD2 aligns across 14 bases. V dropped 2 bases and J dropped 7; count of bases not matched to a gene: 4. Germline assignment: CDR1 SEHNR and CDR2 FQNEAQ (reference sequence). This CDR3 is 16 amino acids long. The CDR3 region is CASSLRGLAGDNEQFF. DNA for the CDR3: TGTGCCAGCAGCTTAAGGGGACTAGCGGGGGATAATGAGCAGTTCTTC.

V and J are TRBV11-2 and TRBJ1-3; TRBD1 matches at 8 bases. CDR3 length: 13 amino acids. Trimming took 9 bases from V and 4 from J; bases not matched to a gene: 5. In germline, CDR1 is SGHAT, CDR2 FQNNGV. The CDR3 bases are TGTGCCAGTGCCGGGACAGGAGGAAACACCATATATTTT. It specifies CASAGTGGNTIYF.

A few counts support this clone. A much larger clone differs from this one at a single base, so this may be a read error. The CDR3 DNA reads TGTGCCGGGAGTGTATTGGCAGGTAAATTCTACGAGCAGTACTTC. Amino acids: CAGSVLAGKFYEQYF. The J gene is TRBJ2-7, the V gene TRBV30, with D possibly TRBD2 on 5 matching bases. There are 15 residues in the CDR3. Per the germline V gene, CDR1 is GTSNPN and CDR2 is SVGIG (reference sequence).

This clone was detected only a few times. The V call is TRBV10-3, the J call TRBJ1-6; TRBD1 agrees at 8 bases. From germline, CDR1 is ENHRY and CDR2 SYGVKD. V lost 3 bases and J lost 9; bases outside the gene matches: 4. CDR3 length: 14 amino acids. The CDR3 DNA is TGTGCCATCAGTGACCAGGGGGCGATTTCACCCCTCCACTTT. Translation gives CAISDQGAISPLHF.

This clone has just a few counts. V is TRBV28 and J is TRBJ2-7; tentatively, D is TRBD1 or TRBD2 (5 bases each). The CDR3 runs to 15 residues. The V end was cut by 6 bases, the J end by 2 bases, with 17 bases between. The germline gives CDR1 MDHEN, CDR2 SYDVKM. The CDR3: CASSLQGEGPYEQYF. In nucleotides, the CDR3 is TGTGCCAGCAGCCTCCAGGGCGAGGGTCCCTACGAGCAGTACTTC.

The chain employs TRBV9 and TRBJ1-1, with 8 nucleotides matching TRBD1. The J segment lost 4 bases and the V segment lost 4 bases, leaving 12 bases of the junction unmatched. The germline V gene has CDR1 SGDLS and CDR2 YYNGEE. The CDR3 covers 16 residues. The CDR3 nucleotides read TGTGCCAGCAGCAAAAAGGACAGGGCGGTTGTCACTGAAGCTTTCTTT. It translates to CASSKKDRAVVTEAFF.